Following are 29 T cell receptor beta chains from one sample sequenced in a study of shared clonotypes between healthy human individuals. Naive CD8 cells lacked CD45RO and underwent positive selection for CCR7, leaving out terminally differentiated effector memory CD45RA+ cells. Some clones are missing from TCRdb's copy, which holds only in-frame ones; the method was immunoSEQ multiplex PCR. The sample has some 800,000 clones, 85% to 95% seen once. The sample taken for sequencing was naive CD8+ T cells sorted from blood. These TCRs come from a young man in good health.

The sample holds one count of this clone. V and J are TRBV19 and TRBJ2-6; either TRBD1 or TRBD2 may fit D (8 bases each). The V gene lost 5 bases and the J gene lost 1 base, with 21 bases spanning the gap. The CDR3 loop spans 19 amino acids. CDR1 is LNHDA and CDR2 is SQIVND in the germline V gene (reference sequence). In nucleotides, the CDR3 is TGTGCCAGTAGTCCACGGGAGGGACAGGAGGCGTCTGGGGCCAACGTCCTGACTTTC. This gives the protein CASSPREGQEASGANVLTF.

The DNA of the CDR3 is TGTGCCAGCAGCTTTCCGGGACAGCAATACGAGCAGTACTTC. Residues: CASSFPGQQYEQYF. The gene calls are TRBV7-2 and TRBJ2-7; 7 positions agree with TRBD1. CDR1 and CDR2 (germline): SGHTA, FQGNSA. The V gene end was trimmed by 3 bases and the J gene end by 4 bases; junction bases not matched to a gene: 6. The CDR3 runs to 14 residues.

This sequence joins TRBV5-8 and TRBJ1-5; 7 nucleotides agree with TRBD1. The CDR3 has 15 residues. Germline lookup yields CDR1 SGHTS and CDR2 YDEGEE. The trim removed 0 bases at V and 5 bases at J, leaving 5 bases unmatched. The CDR3 DNA reads TGTGCCAGCAGCTTGGGGCAGGGGGAACATCAGCCCCAGCATTTT. Amino acids: CASSLGQGEHQPQHF.

This clone was picked up one time. CDR3 nucleotide sequence: TGTGCCAGCAGCTCTCCGATGGAGGGCGAGCAGTACTTC. Its protein is CASSSPMEGEQYF. The chain is built from TRBV11-2 and TRBJ2-7, with D possibly being TRBD2 (6 bases). V lost 4 bases and J 6 bases, leaving 13 bases between the germline ends. The germline V gene encodes CDR1 SGHAT and CDR2 FQNNGV. This CDR3 is built from 13 residues.

This chain uses TRBV10-2 with TRBJ2-5, with D hard to call. From germline, CDR1 is WSHSY and CDR2 SAAADI. V lost 6 bases to trimming and J lost 2 bases, with 16 bases between them. This CDR3 comprises 15 residues. CDR3 in amino acids: CASRLGSKAQETQYF. The CDR3 DNA reads TGCGCCAGCAGGTTGGGGTCGAAGGCACAAGAGACCCAGTACTTC.

This clone was counted once. The rearrangement joins TRBV21-1 to TRBJ1-3. TRBV21-1 is tagged as a pseudogene. The CDR3 is 15 residues long. CDR3 amino acids: CASSKALRRVYTIYF. The CDR3 region has the DNA TGTGCCAGCAGCAAAGCGCTAAGGAGGGTATACACCATATATTTT.

The V and J genes are TRBV5-1 and TRBJ2-3; 7 nucleotides align to TRBD1. Germline V gene sequence: CDR1 SGHRS, CDR2 YFSETQ. Germline trimming cut 1 base from V and 11 bases from J; bases unmatched to any gene: 7. The CDR3 has 13 residues. CDR3 DNA sequence: TGCGCCAGCAGCTTGCCGCGACAGGGCGGGCAGTATTTT. Translating it yields CASSLPRQGGQYF. Full variable domain (missing parts from reference TRBV5-1 and TRBJ2-3): KAGVTQTPRYLIKTRGQQVTLSCSPISGHRSVSWYQQTPGQGLQFLFEYFSETQRNKGNFPGRFSGRQFSNSRSEMNVSTLELGDSALYLCASSLPRQGGQYFGPGTRLTVL.

The chain uses TRBV10-3 and TRBJ2-7; 10 bases align to TRBD1. This CDR3 spans 16 amino acids. V lost 2 bases to trimming and J lost 2 bases; unmatched junction nucleotides: 6. Germline V CDR1 and CDR2: ENHRY, SYGVKD. CDR3 amino acids: CAISEPGQGVPYEQYF. The CDR3 bases are TGTGCCATCAGTGAGCCCGGACAGGGGGTGCCCTACGAGCAGTACTTC.

The chain links TRBV29-1 to TRBJ1-1; no clear D. V was clipped by 4 bases and J by 3 bases, with 9 bases between them. The CDR3 spans 12 residues. Looked up from germline, CDR1 is SQVTM and CDR2 is ANQGSEA. The CDR3 spells CSVVLGHTEAFF. The CDR3 DNA follows: TGCAGCGTTGTACTTGGTCACACTGAAGCTTTCTTT. Drawing the rest from reference TRBV29-1 and TRBJ1-1, the complete variable domain is SAVISQKPSRDICQRGTSLTIQCQVDSQVTMMFWYRQQPGQSLTLIATANQGSEATYESGFVIDKFPISRPNLTFSTLTVSNMSPEDSSIYLCSVVLGHTEAFFGQGTRLTVV.

The table lists this clone with a count of one. This sequence joins TRBV27 and TRBJ2-3; D unresolved. This CDR3 has 16 amino acids. V lost 3 bases to trimming and J lost 0 bases, with 13 bases between them. Germline CDR1 is MNHEY and CDR2 is SMNVEV (reference sequence). CDR3 nucleotide sequence: TGTGCCAGCAGTTTCTCGGCAAAACCTAGCACAGATACGCAGTATTTT. Protein product: CASSFSAKPSTDTQYF.

V and J are TRBV6-1 and TRBJ2-2; no reliable D call. The V and J ends lost 8 bases and 7 bases respectively, with 5 bases between them. The CDR3 spans 10 residues. Germline loops: CDR1 MNHNS, CDR2 SASEGT. The chain's CDR3 is CASLNGELFF. DNA of the CDR3: TGTGCCAGCCTGAACGGGGAGCTGTTTTTT.

The CDR3 nucleotides read TGTGCCAGCAGCTTAGGGAGCGGGAACACTGAAGCTTTCTTT. It is translated as CASSLGSGNTEAFF. The rearrangement joins TRBV13 to TRBJ1-1; no definite D call. The CDR3 spans 14 residues. V was cut by 0 bases and J by 1 base, with 6 bases left in between. Germline CDR1 PRHDT, CDR2 FYEKMQ (reference sequence).

V usage is TRBV29-1 and J usage is TRBJ1-4, with unresolved D. V shed 6 bases and J shed 0 bases, with 14 bases lying between them. The length of the CDR3 is 15 residues. Germline V gene lookup returns CDR1 SQVTM and CDR2 ANQGSEA. Written as DNA, the CDR3 is TGCAGCGTGACAACGGGATATTCAACTAATGAAAAACTGTTTTTT. It encodes CSVTTGYSTNEKLFF.

This chain joins TRBV4-1 and TRBJ2-5; weak D call: TRBD1 (6 bases). The CDR3 covers 14 residues. Germline V lookup: CDR1 MGHRA, CDR2 YSYEKL. V lost 8 bases and J lost 5, with 18 bases in between. The DNA of the CDR3 is TGCGCCAGCTCACAAAGACAGGCCGAGGAGACCCAGTACTTC. Its translation: CASSQRQAEETQYF.

V and J are TRBV27 and TRBJ2-7; 14 bases line up with TRBD2. CDR3 size: 18 residues. V was pared by 10 bases and J by 3 bases, with 17 bases of the junction left unmatched. CDR1 MNHEY and CDR2 SMNVEV come from the germline V gene (reference sequence). The CDR3 DNA reads TGTGCCACCAATGGACCGGGACTAGCGGGAGAGGGGGACTACGAGCAGTACTTC. Its protein product is CATNGPGLAGEGDYEQYF.

This chain uses TRBV7-9 with TRBJ2-1; TRBD1 agrees at 10 bases. V shed 2 bases and J 7 bases; nucleotides not matched to a gene: 8. Germline CDR1 and CDR2: SEHNR and FQNEAQ (reference sequence). The CDR3 contains 16 residues. CDR3 bases: TGTGCCAGCAGCTTAACGGACAGGGGGATGGGGAATGAGCAGTTCTTC. The encoded protein is CASSLTDRGMGNEQFF.

As to this clone: A read error is likely here: a far larger clone is one base away. The chain is built from TRBV6-4 and TRBJ2-1; D uncertain. The CDR3 has 13 residues. The V and J ends lost 2 bases and 2 bases respectively, with 4 bases between them. Germline lookup yields CDR1 MRHNA and CDR2 SNTAGT. CDR3 bases: TGTGCCAGCAGTGACAGCACCTACAATGAGCAGTTCTTC. This sequence encodes CASSDSTYNEQFF.

The chain employs TRBV7-6 and TRBJ2-2; 11 bases are a match to TRBD2. The CDR3 totals 17 residues. The germline V gene encodes CDR1 SGHVS and CDR2 FNYEAQ. V was clipped by 1 base and J by 6 bases; unmatched bases: 7. This chain's CDR3 is CASSLGVLAGEPGELFF. The CDR3 DNA reads TGTGCCAGCAGCTTAGGGGTACTAGCGGGAGAGCCCGGGGAGCTGTTTTTT. Variable domain in full (rest from reference TRBV7-6 and TRBJ2-2): GAGVSQSPRYKVTKRGQDVALRCDPISGHVSLYWYRQALGQGPEFLTYFNYEAQQDKSGLPNDRFSAERPEGSISTLTIQRTEQRDSAMYRCASSLGVLAGEPGELFFGEGSRLTVL.

V gene TRBV10-2 combines with J gene TRBJ2-6; D possibly corresponds to TRBD1 (6 bases). The CDR3 covers 18 residues. Trimming pared 5 bases from V and 1 base from J, leaving 18 bases between. Germline V gives CDR1 WSHSY, CDR2 SAAADI. The CDR3 DNA reads as TGCGCCAGCAGTCTAAGACAGGACCCTAAGTCTGGGGCCAACGTCCTGACTTTC. This translates into CASSLRQDPKSGANVLTF.

V gene TRBV6-1 combines with J gene TRBJ2-7; the D gene could be TRBD1 or TRBD2 (5 bases each). V gave up 6 bases and J gave up 7 bases, with 13 bases separating them. CDR3 length: 12 amino acids. The V gene's germline CDR1 is MNHNS and CDR2 SASEGT. The CDR3 nucleotides are TGTGCCAGCAGGGGGCTTTCGGGGGAGCAGTACTTC. Amino acid sequence: CASRGLSGEQYF.

This sequence joins TRBV7-9 and TRBJ1-4, with D unresolved. V shed 5 bases and J shed 1 base, with 17 bases lying between them. The germline gives CDR1 SEHNR, CDR2 FQNEAQ (reference sequence). The length of the CDR3 is 17 residues. The CDR3 loop is CASSHIGEVLTNEKLFF. The CDR3 region has the DNA TGTGCCAGCAGCCACATCGGAGAGGTTTTAACTAATGAAAAACTGTTTTTT.

The chain recombines TRBV11-2 with TRBJ2-2, with D perhaps matching TRBD1 (5 bases). This CDR3 has 16 residues. Per germline, CDR1 SGHAT and CDR2 FQNNGV. Deletions cut 4 bases from V and 3 bases from J, with 15 bases between. The CDR3 DNA follows: TGTGCCAGCAGCTCCCAGGGCGGCGTTGACACCGGGGAGCTGTTTTTT. This gives the protein CASSSQGGVDTGELFF. The whole variable domain, filled in from reference TRBV11-2 and TRBJ2-2, reads EAGVAQSPRYKIIEKRQSVAFWCNPISGHATLYWYQQILGQGPKLLIQFQNNGVVDDSQLPKDRFSAERLKGVDSTLKIQPAKLEDSAVYLCASSSQGGVDTGELFFGEGSRLTVL.

The rearrangement uses TRBV14 and TRBJ2-2; 10 bases match TRBD2. The V and J ends lost 0 bases and 7 bases, in that order; junction bases with no gene match: 2. The germline gives CDR1 SGHDN, CDR2 FVKESK. The CDR3 loop spans 15 amino acids. For the CDR3, the DNA is TGTGCCAGCAGCCAAGAATCTAGCGGGAGCGGGGAGCTGTTTTTT. This gives the protein CASSQESSGSGELFF.

CDR3 coding DNA: TGTGCCAGCAGCTTCGTGAATCAGCCCCAGCATTTT. This gives the protein CASSFVNQPQHF. This chain uses TRBV7-9 with TRBJ1-5; D ambiguous. Germline CDR1 SEHNR, CDR2 FQNEAQ (reference sequence). The V gene lost 3 bases and the J gene lost 4 bases, with 4 bases spanning the gap. This CDR3 region has 12 residues.

The chain couples TRBV5-3 to TRBJ2-2; no firm D call. TRBV5-3 is known as an ORF, though its function is uncertain. The V gene lost 3 bases and the J gene lost 5 bases, with 14 bases spanning the gap. The CDR3 runs to 15 residues. CDR3 in DNA: TGTGCCAGAAGCTCCAAAAATACGTGGACCGGGGAGCTGTTTTTT. This codes for CARSSKNTWTGELFF.

The chain recombines TRBV28 with TRBJ2-1, with 8 bases fitting TRBD1. The CDR3 has 14 amino acids. The germline gives CDR1 MDHEN, CDR2 SYDVKM. V was clipped by 7 bases and J by 3 bases; unmatched bases: 5. The CDR3, as DNA: TGTGCCAGCAAAAGGGACAGGAACTACAATGAGCAGTTCTTC. It specifies CASKRDRNYNEQFF.

The chain combines TRBV7-6 with TRBJ2-1; 7 bases align to TRBD2. This CDR3 has 16 residues. Per the germline V gene, CDR1 is SGHVS and CDR2 is FNYEAQ. V trimming: 0 bases; J trimming: 7 bases; junction bases outside the gene matches: 9. Here the CDR3 DNA reads TGTGCCAGCAGCTTAGCTCTAGGCGGGAGCAGGAATGAGCAGTTCTTC. Translated: CASSLALGGSRNEQFF.

The chain combines TRBV14 with TRBJ1-2, with 10 bases lining up with TRBD1. The CDR3 is 15 amino acids. CDR1 is SGHDN and CDR2 is FVKESK in the germline V gene. V shed 2 bases and J 2 bases; nucleotides not matched to a gene: 2. The CDR3, as DNA: TGTGCCAGCAGCCAACCGGGACAGGGGAACTATGGCTACACCTTC. It yields the protein CASSQPGQGNYGYTF.

This sequence joins TRBV7-9 and TRBJ2-4; 14 bases are a match to TRBD2. The germline CDR1 and CDR2 sequences are SEHNR and FQNEAQ (reference sequence). The CDR3 extends over 18 amino acids. J was trimmed by 8 bases and V by 3 bases; bases with no gene match: 12. The CDR3 nucleotides read TGTGCCAGCAGCTTTCTCCCAGGGACTAGCGGGAGTTCTGACATTCAGTACTTC. Its protein is CASSFLPGTSGSSDIQYF.